The clone carrying this T cell receptor (beta chain) was recorded once. Its target is unknown. J gave up 7 bases and V 1 base, and 8 bases lay outside the gene matches. The CDR3 is 17 residues long. Germline-derived CDR1 and CDR2 are SGHDN and FVKESK. The data stem from a study of cytomegalovirus exposure and HLA in healthy donors. Study-wide results and caveats: Reports described diagnosis of cytomegalovirus status by the classifier as highly specific and sensitive. Indistinguishable V segments, including TRBV6-2 and TRBV6-3, were excluded. Follow-up analysis later connected one missense variant in DCLRE1C with trimming of TCR beta V- and J-genes.

The PCR was carried out with 60 Vbeta primers and 13 Jbeta primers. Here immunoSEQ multiplex PCR was the method, and the copy in TCRdb shows in-frame clones only, minus some. The data show under 150,000 clones, around 78% seen once. V gene TRBV14 combines with J gene TRBJ2-3, with TRBD2 matching 13 bases. This TCR was recovered from a male donor in good health and CMV-seronegative. Sequencing was done on a sample of PBMCs. The CDR3: CASSQVTSGGGSNTQYF. The CDR3 coding sequence is TGTGCCAGCAGCCAAGTTACTAGCGGGGGGGGATCGAATACGCAGTATTTT.